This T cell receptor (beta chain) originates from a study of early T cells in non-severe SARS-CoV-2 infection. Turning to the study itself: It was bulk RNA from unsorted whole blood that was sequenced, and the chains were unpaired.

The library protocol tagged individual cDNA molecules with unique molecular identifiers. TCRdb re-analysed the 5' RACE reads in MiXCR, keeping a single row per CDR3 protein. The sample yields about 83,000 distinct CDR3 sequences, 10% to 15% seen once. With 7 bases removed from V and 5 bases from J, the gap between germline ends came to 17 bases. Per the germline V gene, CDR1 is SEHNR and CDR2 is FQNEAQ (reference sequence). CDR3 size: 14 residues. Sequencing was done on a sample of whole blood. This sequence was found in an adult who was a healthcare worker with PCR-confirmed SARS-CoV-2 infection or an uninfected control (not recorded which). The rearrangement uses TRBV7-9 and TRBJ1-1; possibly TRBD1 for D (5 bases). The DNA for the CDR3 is TGTGCCAGCACCTCATCCGAGGGGCGGACTGAAGCTTTCTTT. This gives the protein CASTSSEGRTEAFF.